This T cell receptor beta chain was identified in a study of blood T cells in healthy people across ages. Study at large: For every two T cells, template switching captured about one barcoded beta molecule.

Primers used in a second PCR of roughly 7 to 11 cycles were a sample-barcoded 5' primer and a J-beta primer mix. A template-switch adaptor with 12 random nucleotides tagged each cDNA molecule. TCRdb processed the 5' RACE reads anew with MiXCR; each CDR3 protein has one entry. The sample includes around 750,000 distinct CDR3 sequences, approximately 55% of them seen just once. Findings and limits, study-wide: TCR beta diversity per million T cells fell roughly linearly with age.

With regard to this clonotype: The antigen is undetermined.

The sample was blood. The TCR originated in an elderly man in good health.

CDR3 DNA sequence: TGTGCCAGCAGCATTCCGGGAACCTATGGCTACACCTTC. This sequence encodes CASSIPGTYGYTF. The gene calls are TRBV9 and TRBJ1-2; D uncertain. The CDR3 runs 13 residues. Germline V gene sequence: CDR1 SGDLS, CDR2 YYNGEE. Trimming removed 4 bases from V and 4 bases from J, with 11 bases in between. Combining the CDR3 with reference TRBV9 and TRBJ1-2 gives the whole variable domain DSGVTQTPKHLITATGQRVTLRCSPRSGDLSVYWYQQSLDQGLQFLIQYYNGEERAKGNILERFSAQQFPDLHSELNLSSLELGDSALYFCASSIPGTYGYTFGSGTRLTVV.